This T cell receptor beta chain stems from a study of T cell clonotyping in hematopoietic cell transplantation (dated by TCRdb to about 2021). Background for the entire study: The study collected approximately 130 blood samples from 35 consecutive transplant recipients and their related donors. Recruitment of patients was conducted between 2015 and January 2017, and follow-up was continued until late 2020 or death. The investigation overall reported the following: Overlap with donor repertoires was found for only a small fraction of recipient repertoires, with over 95% found to appear de novo at the given depth. A decrease in recipient TCR diversity was observed after transplant, and a progressive increase in pathologically expanded clonotypes was seen from day 30 to day 180. The sample size was limited, and CD4 and CD8 repertoire contributions could not be separated because cells were not sorted. Donor and pretransplant recipient Inverse Simpson Index values predicted broader posttransplant TCR repertoire diversity.

Blood samples for TCR beta sequencing were given by related transplant donors. Using Nuclei Lysis Solution, genomic DNA was extracted from unfractionated peripheral blood mononuclear cells that were either fresh or cryopreserved. Reading from cysteine to phenylalanine, the CDR3 counts 14 amino acids. Only CDR3 DNA is held: 42 bases, read in frame from base 1. V loses 5 bases, J loses 10 bases, and the germline ends lie 15 bases apart. The germline V gene (reference sequence) supplies CDR1 PRHDT and CDR2 FYEKMQ. The immunoSEQ assay, a bias-controlled multiplex PCR using V- and J-specific primers, was used to amplify TCR beta CDR3 regions from genomic DNA. In a second PCR step, a proprietary barcode and Illumina adapter sequences were attached to the CDR3 amplicons. CDR3 libraries were sequenced on an Illumina MiSeq instrument. In the original analysis: immunoSEQ Analyzer 3.0 was used for export and quality control, with R Bioconductor and Immunarch used for downstream analyses. Only productive rearrangements in the normalized downsampled data set were used to calculate repertoire metrics. Pathologically expanded clonotypes were defined as those larger than 5 templates in the normalized cohort. The Inverse Simpson Index was used to measure repertoire diversity. CMV-specificity analyses were carried out on the non-normalized data set to capture all clonotypes. TCRdb's version of the immuneACCESS table is confined to in-frame rearrangements and falls short of the full clone set. An unresolved V gene accounts for under half of the shortfall where checked; the remainder is of unknown origin. Clone size and V and J calls were adopted from that table, with D and trimming inferred from the DNA. The sample table shows 10,000 to 15,000 clones, and about 93% are seen once. The ten largest clones take up 1.2% of the sample.

On this clone: What antigen it recognizes has not been identified. Base qualities are not recorded, but no much larger clone differs from it by a single base.

Input material: peripheral blood mononuclear cells. Rearrangement joined TRBV13 to TRBJ1-6; no D segment can be confidently identified. This clonotype was obtained from a man aged 25-45 years in good health. Some clones in this sample may be carry-over from other donors' samples. This receptor has the CDR3 CASSAPSTNSPLHF. DNA sequence: TGTGCCAGCAGCGCGCCGAGCACCAACTCACCCCTCCACTTT. The full variable domain, completed from the reference TRBV13 and TRBJ1-6 proteins outside the CDR3, reads AAGVIQSPRHLIKEKRETATLKCYPIPRHDTVYWYQQGPGQDPQFLISFYEKMQSDKGSIPDRFSAQQFSDYHSELNMSSLELGDSALYFCASSAPSTNSPLHFGNGTRLTVT.